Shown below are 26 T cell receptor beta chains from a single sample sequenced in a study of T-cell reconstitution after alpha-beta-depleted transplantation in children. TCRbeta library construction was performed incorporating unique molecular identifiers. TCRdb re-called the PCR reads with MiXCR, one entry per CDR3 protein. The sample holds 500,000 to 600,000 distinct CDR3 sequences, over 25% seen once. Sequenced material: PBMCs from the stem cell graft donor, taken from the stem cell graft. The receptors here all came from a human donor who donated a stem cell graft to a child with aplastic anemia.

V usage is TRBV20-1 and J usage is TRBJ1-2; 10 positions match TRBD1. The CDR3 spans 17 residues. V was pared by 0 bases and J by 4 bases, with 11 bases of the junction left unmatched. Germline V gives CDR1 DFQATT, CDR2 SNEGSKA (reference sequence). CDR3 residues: CSAREARTGGVGYGYTF. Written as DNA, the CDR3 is TGCAGTGCTAGAGAGGCCCGGACAGGGGGTGTTGGCTATGGCTACACCTTC.

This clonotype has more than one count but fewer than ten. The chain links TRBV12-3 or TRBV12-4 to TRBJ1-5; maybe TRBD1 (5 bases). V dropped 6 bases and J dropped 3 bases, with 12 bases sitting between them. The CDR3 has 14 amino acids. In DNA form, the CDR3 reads TGTGCCAGCAGGCCGGGTGGGACCAATCAGCCCCAGCATTTT. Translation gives CASRPGGTNQPQHF.

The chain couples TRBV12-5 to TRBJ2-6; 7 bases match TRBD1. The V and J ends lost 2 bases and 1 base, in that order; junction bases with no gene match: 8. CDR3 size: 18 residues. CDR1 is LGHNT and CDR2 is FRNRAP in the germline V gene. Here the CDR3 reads CASGLLNKTGSGANVLTF. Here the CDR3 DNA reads TGTGCTAGTGGTTTGCTTAACAAGACAGGGTCTGGGGCCAACGTCCTGACTTTC.

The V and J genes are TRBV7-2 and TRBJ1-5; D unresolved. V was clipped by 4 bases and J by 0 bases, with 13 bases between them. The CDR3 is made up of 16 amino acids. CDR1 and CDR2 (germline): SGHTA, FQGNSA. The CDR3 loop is CASSSGGSYSNQPQHF. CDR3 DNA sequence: TGTGCCAGCAGCTCGGGAGGAAGCTATAGCAATCAGCCCCAGCATTTT.

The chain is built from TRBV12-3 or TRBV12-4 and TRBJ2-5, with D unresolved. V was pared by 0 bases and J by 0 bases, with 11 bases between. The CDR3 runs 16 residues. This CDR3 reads CASSLAGHGYQETQYF. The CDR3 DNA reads TGTGCCAGCAGTTTAGCAGGCCATGGGTACCAAGAGACCCAGTACTTC.

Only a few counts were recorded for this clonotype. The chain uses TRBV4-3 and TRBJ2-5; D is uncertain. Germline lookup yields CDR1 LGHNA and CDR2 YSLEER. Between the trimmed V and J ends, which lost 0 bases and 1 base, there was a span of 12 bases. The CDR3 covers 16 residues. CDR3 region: CASSQDMKAGQETQYF. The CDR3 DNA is TGCGCCAGCAGCCAAGATATGAAGGCTGGCCAAGAGACCCAGTACTTC.

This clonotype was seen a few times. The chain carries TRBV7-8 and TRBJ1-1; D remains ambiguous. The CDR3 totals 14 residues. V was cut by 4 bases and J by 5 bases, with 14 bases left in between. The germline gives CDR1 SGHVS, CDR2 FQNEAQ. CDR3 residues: CASSSSFGWTEAFF. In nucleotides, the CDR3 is TGTGCCAGCAGCTCATCATTTGGATGGACTGAAGCTTTCTTT.

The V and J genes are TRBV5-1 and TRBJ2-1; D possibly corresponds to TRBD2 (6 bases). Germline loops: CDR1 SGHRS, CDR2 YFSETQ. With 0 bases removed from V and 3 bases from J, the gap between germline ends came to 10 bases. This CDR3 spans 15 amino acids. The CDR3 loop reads CASSLGGERYNEQFF. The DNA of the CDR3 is TGCGCCAGCAGCTTGGGGGGGGAGCGCTACAATGAGCAGTTCTTC.

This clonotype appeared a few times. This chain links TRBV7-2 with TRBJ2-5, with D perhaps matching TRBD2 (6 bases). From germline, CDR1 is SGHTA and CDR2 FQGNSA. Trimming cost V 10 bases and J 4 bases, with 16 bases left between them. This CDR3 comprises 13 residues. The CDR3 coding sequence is TGTGCCACGGCGAGGAGGGTGGGAGAGACCCAGTACTTC. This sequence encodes CATARRVGETQYF.

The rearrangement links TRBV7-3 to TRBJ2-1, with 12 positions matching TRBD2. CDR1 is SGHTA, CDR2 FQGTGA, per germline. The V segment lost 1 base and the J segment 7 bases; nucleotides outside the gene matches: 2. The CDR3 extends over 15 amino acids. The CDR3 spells CASSLRLAGVNEQFF. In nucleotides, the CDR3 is TGTGCCAGCAGCTTAAGACTAGCGGGAGTTAATGAGCAGTTCTTC.

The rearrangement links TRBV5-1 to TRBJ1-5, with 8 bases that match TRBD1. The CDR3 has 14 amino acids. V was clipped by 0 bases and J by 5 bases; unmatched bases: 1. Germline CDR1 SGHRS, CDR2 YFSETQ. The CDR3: CASSLGGQDQPQHF. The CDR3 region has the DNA TGCGCCAGCAGCTTGGGGGGACAGGATCAGCCCCAGCATTTT.

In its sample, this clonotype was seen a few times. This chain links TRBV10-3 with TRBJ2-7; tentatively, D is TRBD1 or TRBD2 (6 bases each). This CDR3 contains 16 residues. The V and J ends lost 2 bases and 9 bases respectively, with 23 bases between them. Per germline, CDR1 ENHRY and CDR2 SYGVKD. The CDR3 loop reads CAISEAEGLPGVGQYF. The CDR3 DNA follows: TGTGCCATCAGTGAGGCTGAGGGACTGCCAGGGGTGGGGCAGTACTTC.

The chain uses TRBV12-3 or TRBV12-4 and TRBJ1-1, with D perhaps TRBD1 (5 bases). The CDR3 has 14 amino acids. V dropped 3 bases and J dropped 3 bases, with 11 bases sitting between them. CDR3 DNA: TGTGCCAGCAGTTTGGAGGGGAGTTACACTGAAGCTTTCTTT. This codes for CASSLEGSYTEAFF.

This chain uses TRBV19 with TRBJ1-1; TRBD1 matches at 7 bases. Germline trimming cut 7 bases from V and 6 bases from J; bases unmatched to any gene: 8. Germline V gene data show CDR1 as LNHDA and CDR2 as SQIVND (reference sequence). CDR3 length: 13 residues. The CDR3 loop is CASIGQGGPEAFF. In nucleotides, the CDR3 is TGTGCCAGTATTGGGCAGGGGGGACCTGAAGCTTTCTTT.

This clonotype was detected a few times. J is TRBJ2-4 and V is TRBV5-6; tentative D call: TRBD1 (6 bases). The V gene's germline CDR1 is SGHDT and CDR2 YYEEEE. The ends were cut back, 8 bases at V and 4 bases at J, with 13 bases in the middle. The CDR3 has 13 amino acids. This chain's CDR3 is CASGDTRKNIQYF. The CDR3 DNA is TGTGCCAGTGGGGACACCAGGAAAAACATTCAGTACTTC.

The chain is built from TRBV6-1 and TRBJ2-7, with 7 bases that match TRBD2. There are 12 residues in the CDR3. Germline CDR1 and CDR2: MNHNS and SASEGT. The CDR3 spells CASSGPGGKLDV. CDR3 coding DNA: TGTGCCAGCAGTGGGCCCGGGGGGAAATTGGACGTC.

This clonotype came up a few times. The CDR3 region has the DNA TGCGCCAGCAGCGAAGACAGGGTCACGCAGTATTTT. It encodes CASSEDRVTQYF. This sequence joins TRBV5-1 and TRBJ2-3; 7 nucleotides agree with TRBD1. There are 12 residues in the CDR3. Germline CDR1 and CDR2: SGHRS and YFSETQ. The V and J ends lost 4 bases and 9 bases, in that order; junction bases with no gene match: 5.

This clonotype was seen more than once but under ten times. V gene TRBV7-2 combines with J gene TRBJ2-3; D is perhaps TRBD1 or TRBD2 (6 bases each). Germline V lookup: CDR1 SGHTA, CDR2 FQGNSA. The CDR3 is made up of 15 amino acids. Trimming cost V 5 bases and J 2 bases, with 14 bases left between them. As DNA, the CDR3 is TGTGCCAGCAGCAGGGGGGCCATAGCCACAGATACGCAGTATTTT. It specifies CASSRGAIATDTQYF.

In nucleotides, the CDR3 is TGTGCCAGCAGTCGCAACAGGGGAGGAGGCTACGAGCAGTACTTC. Protein product: CASSRNRGGGYEQYF. The J gene is TRBJ2-7, the V gene TRBV28, with a tentative D call TRBD1 (7 bases). Per the germline V gene, CDR1 is MDHEN and CDR2 is SYDVKM. V gave up 5 bases and J gave up 3 bases, with 17 bases separating them. The CDR3 totals 15 residues.

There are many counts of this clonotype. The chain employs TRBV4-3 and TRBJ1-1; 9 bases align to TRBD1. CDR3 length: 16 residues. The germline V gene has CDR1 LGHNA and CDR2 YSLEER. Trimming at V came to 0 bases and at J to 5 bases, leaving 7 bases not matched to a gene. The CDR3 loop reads CASSQDPGTGSTEAFF. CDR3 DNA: TGCGCCAGCAGCCAAGATCCCGGGACAGGGTCGACTGAAGCTTTCTTT.

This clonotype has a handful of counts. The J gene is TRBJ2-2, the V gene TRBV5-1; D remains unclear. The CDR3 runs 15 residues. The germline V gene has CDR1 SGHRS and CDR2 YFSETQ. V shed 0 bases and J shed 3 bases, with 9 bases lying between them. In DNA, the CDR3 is TGCGCCAGCAGCTTGGGGAACACCTACACCGGGGAGCTGTTTTTT. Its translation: CASSLGNTYTGELFF.

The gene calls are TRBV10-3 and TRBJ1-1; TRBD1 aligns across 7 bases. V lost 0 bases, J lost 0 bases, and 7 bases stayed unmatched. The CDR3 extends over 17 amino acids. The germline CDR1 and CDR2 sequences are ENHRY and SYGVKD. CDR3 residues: CAISESKQGGLNTEAFF. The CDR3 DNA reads TGTGCCATCAGTGAGTCAAAGCAGGGGGGGCTGAACACTGAAGCTTTCTTT.

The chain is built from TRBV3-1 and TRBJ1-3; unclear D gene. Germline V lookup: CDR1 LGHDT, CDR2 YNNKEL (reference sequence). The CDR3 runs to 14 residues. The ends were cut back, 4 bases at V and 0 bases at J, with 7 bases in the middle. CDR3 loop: CASSRGPSGNTIYF. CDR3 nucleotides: TGTGCCAGCAGCCGCGGGCCCTCTGGAAACACCATATATTTT.

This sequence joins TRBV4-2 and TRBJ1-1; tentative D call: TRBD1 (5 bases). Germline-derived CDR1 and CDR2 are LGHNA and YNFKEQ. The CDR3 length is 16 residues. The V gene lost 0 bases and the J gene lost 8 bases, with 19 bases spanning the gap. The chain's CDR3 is CASSQDEGLGLVEAFF. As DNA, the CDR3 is TGTGCCAGCAGCCAAGATGAGGGGTTGGGGTTGGTAGAAGCTTTCTTT.

In nucleotides, the CDR3 is TGCAGTGCTAGAGGAGGAGCGGGGGGCACAGATACGCAGTATTTT. Translation gives CSARGGAGGTDTQYF. This chain connects TRBV20-1 to TRBJ2-3; 8 bases fit TRBD2. This CDR3 comprises 15 residues. Germline lookup yields CDR1 DFQATT and CDR2 SNEGSKA (reference sequence). Trimming at V came to 1 base and at J to 1 base, leaving 4 bases not matched to a gene.

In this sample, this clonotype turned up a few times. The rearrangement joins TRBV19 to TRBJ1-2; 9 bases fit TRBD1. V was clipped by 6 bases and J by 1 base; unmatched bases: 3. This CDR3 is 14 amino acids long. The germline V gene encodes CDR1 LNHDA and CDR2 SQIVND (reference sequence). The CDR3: CASRPGQGNYGYTF. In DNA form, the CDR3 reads TGTGCCAGTAGACCGGGACAGGGTAACTATGGCTACACCTTC.